This is a list of T cell receptor beta chains from one sample in a study of regulatory T cells in long-lasting Graves disease. TCRdb re-called the multiplex PCR reads through MiXCR, storing one row per CDR3 protein. Among about 290,000 distinct CDR3 sequences listed, around 23% were seen once. Source: peripheral blood mononuclear cells (PBMCs), taken when the disease was refractory, from a patient treated with antithyroid drugs. The receptors originated from a female donor with Graves disease. The CDR3 runs from the conserved cysteine through the conserved F or W. D genes are given only for firm matches. Size tells how often a clone was seen (once, few, many) or the class of an expanded clone, and some rows leave it out.

j_gene,d_gene,abundance,v_gene,CDR3aa,CDR3nt
TRBJ2-1,TRBD1,.,TRBV28,CASTPAGTGAYNEQFF,TGTGCCAGCACCCCGGCGGGGACAGGTGCCTACAATGAGCAGTTCTTC
TRBJ1-5,TRBD1,few,TRBV28,CASEQGQSNQPQHF,TGTGCCAGCGAACAGGGACAGAGCAATCAGCCCCAGCATTTT
TRBJ1-2,TRBD1,many,TRBV28,CASSLFGTGGGWGGYTF,TGTGCCAGCAGTTTATTCGGGACAGGCGGGGGATGGGGTGGCTACACCTTC
TRBJ2-3,.,once,TRBV7-2,CASSLAFSTDTQYF,TGTGCCAGCAGCTTAGCCTTTAGCACAGATACGCAGTATTTT
TRBJ1-1,TRBD1,.,TRBV20-1,CSAPGQGVEAFF,TGCAGTGCTCCGGGACAGGGGGTTGAAGCTTTCTTT
TRBJ2-3,TRBD1,.,TRBV15,CATSREGGRVDTQYF,TGTGCCACCAGCAGAGAAGGGGGCAGAGTAGATACGCAGTATTTT
TRBJ1-2,.,few,TRBV10-2,CASSETPDGIFYGYTF,TGCGCCAGCAGTGAAACCCCAGATGGGATTTTCTATGGCTACACCTTC
TRBJ2-5,TRBD1,few,TRBV10-1,CASSESEGDSQETQYF,TGCGCCAGCAGTGAGTCAGAAGGGGACAGTCAAGAGACCCAGTACTTC
TRBJ1-4,.,many,TRBV5-1,CASSLGQVDGKLFF,TGCGCCAGCAGCTTGGGGCAGGTAGACGGAAAACTGTTTTTT
TRBJ2-5,.,.,TRBV6-1,CASLYQETQYF,TGTGCCAGCTTGTACCAAGAGACCCAGTACTTC
TRBJ2-7,.,many,TRBV7-2,CASSLGSSEQYF,TGCGCCAGCAGCTTGGGAAGCTCAGAGCAGTACTTC
TRBJ2-4,TRBD2,.,TRBV5-6,CASSLTRRGGAKNIQYF,TGTGCCAGCAGCCTAACGCGGCGGGGGGGAGCCAAAAACATTCAGTACTTC
TRBJ2-2,TRBD1,.,TRBV20-1,CSAINRGPGTANTGELFF,TGCAGTGCTATTAACAGGGGGCCCGGGACCGCCAACACCGGGGAGCTGTTTTTT
TRBJ1-3,.,.,TRBV10-3,CAITNPSFGNTIYF,TGTGCCATAACCAATCCTTCCTTTGGAAACACCATATATTTT
TRBJ1-5,TRBD1,.,TRBV10-3,CAIGTARQPQHF,TGTGCCATCGGGACAGCACGTCAGCCCCAGCATTTT
TRBJ2-3,.,.,TRBV28,CASSLHQGDSSTDTQYF,TGTGCCAGCAGTTTACACCAAGGGGATTCTAGCACAGATACGCAGTATTTT
TRBJ2-2,.,few,TRBV9,CASSGRLAELFF,TGTGCCAGCAGCGGGAGATTGGCGGAGCTGTTTTTT
TRBJ2-5,.,few,TRBV30,CAWSGGVMLTETQYF,TGTGCCTGGAGTGGGGGAGTAATGCTGACGGAGACCCAGTACTTC
TRBJ2-2,TRBD2,many,TRBV7-2,CASSLRTSVGGELFF,TGTGCCAGCAGCTTGAGGACTAGCGTGGGCGGGGAGCTGTTTTTT
TRBJ2-2,.,.,TRBV6-5,CASSYSGYDTGELFF,TGTGCCAGCAGTTATTCGGGATATGACACCGGGGAGCTGTTTTTT
TRBJ1-6,.,few,TRBV5-1,CASSLAGSGNSPLHF,TGCGCCAGCAGCTTAGCCGGGTCTGGGAATTCACCCCTCCACTTT
TRBJ1-2,.,few,TRBV10-3,CAISDGGAHGYTF,TGTGCCATCAGTGACGGGGGGGCGCATGGCTACACCTTC
TRBJ2-7,.,many,TRBV12-3/TRBV12-4,CASSHNLVYEQYF,TGTGCCAGCAGCCACAACCTCGTCTACGAGCAGTACTTC